The 7 T cell receptor beta chains below all came from one sample that was sequenced in a study of T cells in Graves' hyperthyroidism and ophthalmopathy. Amplification of TCR beta CDR3 regions was performed using RNA transcripts as template. HTBI primers were the set used in a first-round RT-PCR of the TCR CDR3. One entry per CDR3 protein, called by TCRdb with MiXCR from the multiplex PCR reads. This table holds under 800,000 distinct CDR3 sequences, 14% found once. Sequenced material: blood. The receptors originated from a woman in her late teens or twenties with Graves' hyperthyroidism.

This clonotype was counted once. The J gene is TRBJ2-7, the V gene TRBV27; 7 bases are shared with TRBD2. Per germline, CDR1 MNHEY and CDR2 SMNVEV (reference sequence). V lost 2 bases, J lost 3 bases, and 10 bases stayed unmatched. The CDR3 is made up of 16 amino acids. The chain's CDR3 is CASSLNLAVVNYEQYF. CDR3 nucleotides: TGTGCCAGCAGTTTAAACCTAGCGGTAGTCAACTACGAGCAGTACTTC.

This clonotype was detected only a few times. The CDR3 here is CSATGHGGTDTQYF. CDR3 nucleotide sequence: TGCAGTGCTACGGGGCATGGGGGCACAGATACGCAGTATTTT. This sequence joins TRBV20-1 and TRBJ2-3; TRBD1 or TRBD2 may be the D gene (5 bases each). Trimming stripped 4 bases from V and 1 base from J, with 12 bases between. The CDR3 runs 14 residues. The germline CDR1 and CDR2 sequences are DFQATT and SNEGSKA (reference sequence).

This clonotype was counted ten times or more. The chain links TRBV2 to TRBJ2-3, with 13 bases aligning to TRBD2. The J segment lost 4 bases and the V segment lost 8 bases, leaving 6 bases of the junction unmatched. This CDR3 comprises 15 residues. Germline loops: CDR1 SNHLY, CDR2 FYNNEI. For the CDR3, the DNA is TGTGCCAGCCAAACGGGGACTAGCGGGGCAGATACGCAGTATTTT. Translated: CASQTGTSGADTQYF. The variable domain in full, with the rest retrieved from reference TRBV2 and TRBJ2-3, is EPEVTQTPSHQVTQMGQEVILRCVPISNHLYFYWYRQILGQKVEFLVSFYNNEISEKSEIFDDQFSVERPDGSNFTLKIRSTKLEDSAMYFCASQTGTSGADTQYFGPGTRLTVL.

This clonotype came up many times. The V gene is TRBV7-6, the J gene TRBJ2-3; TRBD2 might be the D (6 bases). V was clipped by 0 bases and J by 1 base, with 17 bases between them. Germline-derived CDR1 and CDR2 are SGHVS and FNYEAQ. This CDR3 has 18 amino acids. The CDR3 DNA follows: TGTGCCAGCAGCTTAGCGCCTATGTCCGGAGGGGGCACAGATACGCAGTATTTT. It specifies CASSLAPMSGGGTDTQYF.

This clonotype appeared many times. This chain joins TRBV3-1 and TRBJ2-1; 7 bases are a match to TRBD2. The germline V gene encodes CDR1 LGHDT and CDR2 YNNKEL (reference sequence). CDR3 length equals 16 residues. V was clipped by 0 bases and J by 8 bases; unmatched bases: 10. The DNA for the CDR3 is TGTGCCAGCAGCCAAGATCGCGGGAGTAGTAACGATGAGCAGTTCTTC. Its protein is CASSQDRGSSNDEQFF.

The rearrangement links TRBV4-1 to TRBJ2-7; 7 nucleotides align to TRBD1. CDR1 and CDR2 from the germline V gene are MGHRA and YSYEKL. After removal of 4 bases from V and 0 bases from J, the junction contained 9 bases not matched to a gene. The CDR3 runs 16 residues. Written as DNA, the CDR3 is TGCGCCAGCAGCCGTTCCGGGACAGTCAGCTCCTACGAGCAGTACTTC. Translation: CASSRSGTVSSYEQYF.

The V call is TRBV7-2, the J call TRBJ2-7, with D possibly TRBD2 on 6 matching bases. There are 13 residues in the CDR3. V was trimmed by 7 bases and J by 3 bases, leaving 13 bases between them. Germline CDR1 is SGHTA and CDR2 is FQGNSA. DNA of the CDR3: TGTGCCAGCACCCCCGGGACTCTCTACGAGCAGTACTTC. Its protein is CASTPGTLYEQYF.